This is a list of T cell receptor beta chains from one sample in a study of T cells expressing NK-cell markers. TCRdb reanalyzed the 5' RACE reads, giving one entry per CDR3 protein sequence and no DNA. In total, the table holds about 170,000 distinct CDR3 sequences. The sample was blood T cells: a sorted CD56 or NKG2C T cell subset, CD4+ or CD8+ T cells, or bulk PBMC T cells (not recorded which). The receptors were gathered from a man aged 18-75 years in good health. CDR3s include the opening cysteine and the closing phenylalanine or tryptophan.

CDR3 protein: CASSLSAGGYTEAFF
J gene: TRBJ1-1
CDR3 length: 15
V gene: TRBV7-9

CDR3 protein: CASSSGGSGNTIYF
J gene: TRBJ1-3
CDR3 length: 14
V gene: TRBV21-1

CDR3 protein: CASGFPGGGDLSYNEQFF
J gene: TRBJ2-1
CDR3 length: 18
V gene: TRBV12-5

CDR3 protein: CASSSRQGGDTEAFF
J gene: TRBJ1-1
CDR3 length: 15
V gene: TRBV7-9

CDR3 protein: CASSLSGQGLADTQYF
J gene: TRBJ2-3
CDR3 length: 16
V gene: TRBV5-6

CDR3 protein: CASSLSTGTGNTIYF
J gene: TRBJ1-3
CDR3 length: 15
V gene: TRBV28

CDR3 protein: CASSQDRGLSTDTQYF
J gene: TRBJ2-3
CDR3 length: 16
V gene: TRBV4-2

CDR3 protein: CASRDRAPSDSPLHF
J gene: TRBJ1-6
CDR3 length: 15
V gene: TRBV19

CDR3 protein: CASSDRTDYEQYF
J gene: TRBJ2-7
CDR3 length: 13
V gene: TRBV19

CDR3 protein: CASTTGRKSQAFF
J gene: TRBJ1-1
CDR3 length: 13
V gene: TRBV12-3/TRBV12-4

CDR3 protein: CASSEDPFYTEAFF
J gene: TRBJ1-1
CDR3 length: 14
V gene: TRBV6-1

CDR3 protein: CATSSVGYNQPQHF
J gene: TRBJ1-5
CDR3 length: 14
V gene: TRBV15

CDR3 protein: CASSLETGFNYGYTF
J gene: TRBJ1-2
CDR3 length: 15
V gene: TRBV5-6

CDR3 protein: CASSPGASGSYNEQFF
J gene: TRBJ2-1
CDR3 length: 16
V gene: TRBV19

CDR3 protein: CASYDGVNEQFF
J gene: TRBJ2-1
CDR3 length: 12
V gene: TRBV5-6

CDR3 protein: CASSLSHRAEAFF
J gene: TRBJ1-1
CDR3 length: 13
V gene: TRBV7-3

CDR3 protein: CSARGRSNTEAFF
J gene: TRBJ1-1
CDR3 length: 13
V gene: TRBV20-1

CDR3 protein: CASSSKPRVDRETQYF
J gene: TRBJ2-5
CDR3 length: 16
V gene: TRBV12-3/TRBV12-4

CDR3 protein: CASSGASGGFIFTGELFF
J gene: TRBJ2-2
CDR3 length: 18
V gene: TRBV3-1

CDR3 protein: CASSPEQGGSYNEQFF
J gene: TRBJ2-1
CDR3 length: 16
V gene: TRBV28

CDR3 protein: CASSFLTSGEGNSPLHF
J gene: TRBJ1-6
CDR3 length: 17
V gene: TRBV12-3/TRBV12-4

CDR3 protein: CASFPAGKEGNEQFF
J gene: TRBJ2-1
CDR3 length: 15
V gene: TRBV28